The next 18 T cell receptor beta chains were all read from a single sample in a study of T cells after posttransplantation cyclophosphamide. TCRdb's copy holds only in-frame clones and misses some; the assay was immunoSEQ multiplex PCR. This sample comprises more than 10,000 clones, none seen once only. Treatment was busulfan-fludarabine conditioning, a marrow graft, and cyclophosphamide on days +3 and +4. The sequencing used PBMCs, collected after allogeneic stem cell transplant with posttransplant cyclophosphamide. Receptors were obtained from a female patient between 40 and 55 years old who received an allogeneic stem cell transplant from an unrelated donor, was CMV-positive, and had acute GVHD only. The T cells may partly be graft donor cells.

There are a few counts of this clone. This chain joins TRBV10-3 and TRBJ2-5; D is possibly TRBD2 (5 bases). Trimming stripped 2 bases from V and 5 bases from J, with 15 bases between. This CDR3 contains 15 residues. CDR1 is ENHRY and CDR2 is SYGVKD in the germline V gene. The CDR3, as DNA: TGTGCCATCAGTGAGGGGCTCGGACTGGTGGAGACCCAGTACTTC. Translated: CAISEGLGLVETQYF.

In this sample, this clone turned up many times. V usage is TRBV4-3 and J usage is TRBJ1-5, with a weak D call TRBD1 (6 bases). V was shortened by 0 bases and J by 5 bases, with 14 bases between the two germline ends. The CDR3 covers 16 residues. Germline V lookup: CDR1 LGHNA, CDR2 YSLEER. CDR3 region: CASSQDVGRGDQPQHF. The CDR3 nucleotides read TGCGCCAGCAGCCAAGATGTCGGCAGGGGTGATCAGCCCCAGCATTTT.

The chain has TRBV19 and TRBJ2-1; D is perhaps TRBD2 (6 bases). Trimming left V 8 bases short and J 3 bases short, with 14 bases between. CDR3 length equals 14 residues. Germline V lookup: CDR1 LNHDA, CDR2 SQIVND (reference sequence). The CDR3 DNA reads TGTGCCAGTCAGATCGGGAGCGGCTACAATGAGCAGTTCTTC. Protein product: CASQIGSGYNEQFF. Drawing the rest from reference TRBV19 and TRBJ2-1, the complete variable domain is DGGITQSPKYLFRKEGQNVTLSCEQNLNHDAMYWYRQDPGQGLRLIYYSQIVNDFQKGDIAEGYSVSREKKESFPLTVTSAQKNPTAFYLCASQIGSGYNEQFFGPGTRLTVL.

The sample holds many counts of this clone. The genes are TRBV5-6 and TRBJ1-1, with D possibly being TRBD1 (5 bases). Germline CDR1 SGHDT, CDR2 YYEEEE. The CDR3 length is 13 residues. The ends were cut back, 4 bases at V and 1 base at J, with 8 bases in the middle. The CDR3 nucleotides read TGTGCCAGCAGCCCCGGGGGGAACACTGAAGCTTTCTTT. It encodes CASSPGGNTEAFF.

This clone was counted many times. The J gene is TRBJ2-2, the V gene TRBV15; 8 nucleotides line up with TRBD1. The CDR3 is made up of 16 amino acids. V lost 4 bases to trimming and J lost 7 bases; unmatched junction nucleotides: 11. From germline, CDR1 is LNHNV and CDR2 YYDKDF (reference sequence). The CDR3 DNA is TGTGCCACCAGCATCGACAGGGGAGTCCCTCTCGGGGAGCTGTTTTTT. Its protein product is CATSIDRGVPLGELFF. Full variable domain (rest looked up from reference TRBV15 and TRBJ2-2): DAMVIQNPRYQVTQFGKPVTLSCSQTLNHNVMYWYQQKSSQAPKLLFHYYDKDFNNEADTPDNFQSRRPNTSFCFLDIRSPGLGDTAMYLCATSIDRGVPLGELFFGEGSRLTVL.

This clone was observed many times. This rearrangement joins TRBV7-3 to TRBJ2-3, with TRBD2 identical over 7 bases. CDR3 length equals 14 residues. From germline, CDR1 is SGHTA and CDR2 FQGTGA. The J segment lost 4 bases and the V segment lost 3 bases, leaving 4 bases of the junction unmatched. CDR3 sequence reads: CASSFSGSSDTQYF. Written as DNA, the CDR3 is TGTGCCAGCAGCTTTAGCGGGTCCTCAGATACGCAGTATTTT.

The V and J genes are TRBV7-8 and TRBJ2-3, with 16 bases matching TRBD2. Germline V gene lookup returns CDR1 SGHVS and CDR2 FQNEAQ. V gave up 5 bases and J gave up 7 bases; unmatched junction bases: 9. The CDR3 is 17 residues long. CDR3 bases: TGTGCCAGCAGCCGGGGACTAGCGGGAGGGCCGAGGCATACGCAGTATTTT. This sequence encodes CASSRGLAGGPRHTQYF.

This clone was detected ten times or more. The V and J genes are TRBV4-1 and TRBJ2-7; maybe TRBD1 (6 bases). This CDR3 has 16 residues. Trimming removed 1 base at V and 2 bases at J, with 15 bases between. Germline lookup yields CDR1 MGHRA and CDR2 YSYEKL. The CDR3 DNA sequence: TGCGCCAGCAGCCAAGTCCCGGGACACGGTACCTACGAGCAGTACGTC. Amino acids: CASSQVPGHGTYEQYV.

This clone was seen at least ten times. This chain joins TRBV5-6 and TRBJ2-5; TRBD1 aligns across 7 bases. Germline assignment: CDR1 SGHDT and CDR2 YYEEEE. V shed 5 bases and J 5 bases; nucleotides not matched to a gene: 6. The CDR3 consists of 13 residues. CDR3 sequence (DNA): TGTGCCAGCAGACCTACAGGGGTGGAGACCCAGTACTTC. This gives the protein CASRPTGVETQYF.

Ten or more counts support this clone. This sequence joins TRBV5-5 and TRBJ2-3; 9 nucleotides line up with TRBD1. Germline V gene sequence: CDR1 SGHKS, CDR2 YYEKEE (reference sequence). The CDR3 has 15 residues. The J segment lost 3 bases and the V segment lost 0 bases, leaving 2 bases of the junction unmatched. The CDR3 loop reads CASSLADRGTDTQYF. CDR3 coding DNA: TGTGCCAGCAGCTTGGCCGACAGGGGGACAGATACGCAGTATTTT. Looking up the rest from reference TRBV5-5 and TRBJ2-3 gives the full variable domain: DAGVTQSPTHLIKTRGQQVTLRCSPISGHKSVSWYQQVLGQGPQFIFQYYEKEERGRGNFPDRFSARQFPNYSSELNVNALLLGDSALYLCASSLADRGTDTQYFGPGTRLTVL.

The rearrangement uses TRBV29-1 and TRBJ2-3, with 7 bases aligning to TRBD2. The length of the CDR3 is 14 residues. V lost 1 base, J lost 2 bases, and 3 bases stayed unmatched. The germline V gene has CDR1 SQVTM and CDR2 ANQGSEA. The chain's CDR3 is CSVEVGGDTDTQYF. The CDR3 nucleotides read TGCAGCGTTGAAGTGGGGGGGGACACAGATACGCAGTATTTT.

This clone has at least ten counts. The chain couples TRBV7-8 to TRBJ1-1; 7 nucleotides line up with TRBD1. V was pared by 4 bases and J by 1 base, with 6 bases of the junction left unmatched. The length of the CDR3 is 15 residues. Germline V gives CDR1 SGHVS, CDR2 FQNEAQ. CDR3 in amino acids: CASSSPTGENTEAFF. The CDR3 nucleotides read TGTGCCAGCAGCTCCCCCACAGGGGAGAACACTGAAGCTTTCTTT.

This clone was detected many times. This chain links TRBV5-5 with TRBJ1-3; D not resolved. This CDR3 is 17 amino acids long. Deletions cut 0 bases from V and 7 bases from J, with 20 bases between. Germline values: CDR1 SGHKS, CDR2 YYEKEE (reference sequence). CDR3 nucleotide sequence: TGTGCCAGCAGCTTGGACCCCATTGCTTTCGGTCGCAACACCATATATTTT. It codes for CASSLDPIAFGRNTIYF.

The J gene is TRBJ1-4, the V gene TRBV2, with TRBD1 matching over 7 bases. The CDR3 loop spans 14 amino acids. Germline V gene data show CDR1 as SNHLY and CDR2 as FYNNEI. Losses at the gene ends were 6 bases for V and 5 bases for J; bases not matched to a gene: 6. CDR3: CASRTGAENEKLFF. In DNA, the CDR3 is TGTGCCAGCAGAACAGGGGCAGAGAATGAAAAACTGTTTTTT.

This clone was counted only a few times. The J gene is TRBJ2-1, the V gene TRBV4-2, with TRBD2 matching 7 bases. With V trimmed by 0 bases and J by 8 bases, 10 bases remained unmatched. The CDR3 has 16 amino acids. CDR1 LGHNA and CDR2 YNFKEQ come from the germline V gene. CDR3 residues: CASSQDHSGAGDEQFF. CDR3 DNA sequence: TGTGCCAGCAGCCAAGATCACAGCGGGGCGGGAGATGAGCAGTTCTTC.

Ten or more counts support this clone. This chain uses TRBV4-3 with TRBJ1-2; 7 bases line up with TRBD1. The V gene end was trimmed by 0 bases and the J gene end by 3 bases; junction bases not matched to a gene: 4. CDR3 size: 15 residues. Germline V CDR1 and CDR2: LGHNA, YSLEER. The CDR3 reads CASSQEQGSYYGYTF. CDR3 nucleotides: TGCGCCAGCAGCCAAGAACAGGGGTCGTACTATGGCTACACCTTC.

The sample holds many counts of this clone. Other DNA sequences within the sample encode an identical CDR3. This chain connects TRBV9 to TRBJ2-2; D possibly corresponds to TRBD1 (6 bases). Germline V gene lookup returns CDR1 SGDLS and CDR2 YYNGEE. Trimming removed 0 bases from V and 8 bases from J, with 14 bases in between. The CDR3 has 15 amino acids. Here the CDR3 reads CASSVVQGRDGELFF. CDR3 in DNA: TGTGCCAGCAGCGTAGTCCAGGGGCGCGATGGGGAGCTGTTTTTT.

This clone has at least ten counts. The chain combines TRBV7-9 with TRBJ2-2, with TRBD2 as a possible D gene (5 bases). From germline, CDR1 is SEHNR and CDR2 FQNEAQ (reference sequence). The germline V and J ends were trimmed by 5 bases and 6 bases, with 19 bases remaining between them. This CDR3 contains 16 residues. The CDR3 sequence is CASSKDEIGVAGELFF. Written as DNA, the CDR3 is TGTGCCAGCAGCAAGGACGAAATCGGGGTGGCCGGGGAGCTGTTTTTT.